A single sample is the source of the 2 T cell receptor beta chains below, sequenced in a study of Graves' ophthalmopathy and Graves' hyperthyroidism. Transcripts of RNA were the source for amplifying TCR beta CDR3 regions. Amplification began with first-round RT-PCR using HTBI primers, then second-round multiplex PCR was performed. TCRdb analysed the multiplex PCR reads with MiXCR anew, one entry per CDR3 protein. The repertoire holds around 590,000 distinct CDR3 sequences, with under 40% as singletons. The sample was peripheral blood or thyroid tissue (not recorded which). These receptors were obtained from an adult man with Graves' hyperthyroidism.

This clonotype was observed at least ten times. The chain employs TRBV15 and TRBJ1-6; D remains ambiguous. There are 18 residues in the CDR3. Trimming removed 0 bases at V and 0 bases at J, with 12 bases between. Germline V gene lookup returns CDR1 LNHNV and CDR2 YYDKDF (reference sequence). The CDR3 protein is CATSRDVDQSSYNSPLHF. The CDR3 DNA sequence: TGTGCCACCAGCAGAGATGTGGACCAGAGCTCCTATAATTCACCCCTCCACTTT.

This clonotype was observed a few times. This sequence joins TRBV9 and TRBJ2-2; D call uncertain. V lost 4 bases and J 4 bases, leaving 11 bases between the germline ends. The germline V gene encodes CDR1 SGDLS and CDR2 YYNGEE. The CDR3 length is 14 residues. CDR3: CASSHWGTTGELFF. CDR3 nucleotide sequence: TGTGCCAGCAGCCACTGGGGAACCACCGGGGAGCTGTTTTTT.